One sample yielded the 20 T cell receptor beta chains listed below, sequenced in a study of CD4 T cells in relation to SARS-CoV-2 and coronaviruses. The data were produced by immunoSEQ multiplex PCR, yet TCRdb's version contains in-frame clones alone and is incomplete. The sample includes 30,000 to 45,000 clones, over 65% seen only once; the top ten take less than 3.5%. Antigens for these TCRs are unknown. Sequencing input: memory CD4+ T cells from PBMCs, cultured in vitro. The receptor source for this set is an adult with COVID-19.

This clone occurred a few times. A junction boundary mismatches the germline segment, possibly from a read error. V gene TRBV7-7 combines with J gene TRBJ1-5; D not certain. Germline lookup yields CDR1 SSHAT and CDR2 FNYEAQ (reference sequence). The CDR3 totals 13 residues. CDR3 protein: CASSLDVNQPQHF. In nucleotides, the CDR3 is TGTGCTAGCAGCTTAGACGTGAATCAGCCCCAGCATTTT. Together with reference TRBV7-7 and TRBJ1-5, the CDR3 gives the full variable domain: GAGVSQSPRYKVTKRGQDVTLRCDPISSHATLYWYQQALGQGPEFLTYFNYEAQPDKSGLPSDRFSAERPEGSISTLTIQRTEQRDSAMYRCASSLDVNQPQHFGDGTRLSIL.

The chain carries TRBV2 and TRBJ2-5; 8 bases line up with TRBD2. The CDR3 length is 14 residues. With V trimmed by 8 bases and J by 2 bases, 7 bases remained unmatched. The germline CDR1 and CDR2 sequences are SNHLY and FYNNEI. CDR3 nucleotides: TGTGCCAGCCAGCGGGAGCCGACTCAAGAGACCCAGTACTTC. The encoded protein is CASQREPTQETQYF.

The chain uses TRBV7-6 and TRBJ2-5; the match to TRBD2 covers 12 bases. V was pared by 5 bases and J by 4 bases, with 8 bases of the junction left unmatched. CDR3 size: 16 residues. Germline V gene sequence: CDR1 SGHVS, CDR2 FNYEAQ. The CDR3 DNA reads as TGTGCCAGCAGCCCCCCCGGACTAGCGGGAATAGAGACCCAGTACTTC. It yields the protein CASSPPGLAGIETQYF.

V is TRBV11-2 and J is TRBJ2-7; tentative D call: TRBD1 (5 bases). Trimming pared 5 bases from V and 3 bases from J, leaving 17 bases between. The germline gives CDR1 SGHAT, CDR2 FQNNGV. CDR3 length equals 15 residues. CDR3 coding DNA: TGTGCCAGCAGCCCATTTAGGGGAAGATACTACGAGCAGTACTTC. It codes for CASSPFRGRYYEQYF.

The chain has TRBV7-8 and TRBJ1-5; 7 bases match TRBD1. The CDR3 covers 15 residues. The germline CDR1 and CDR2 sequences are SGHVS and FQNEAQ. J was trimmed by 3 bases and V by 4 bases; bases with no gene match: 6. CDR3 sequence: CASSSQGVHNQPQHF. The DNA for the CDR3 is TGTGCCAGCAGCTCCCAGGGGGTTCACAATCAGCCCCAGCATTTT.

This chain connects TRBV5-4 to TRBJ2-2, with 7 bases aligning to TRBD2. The CDR3 length is 16 residues. V gave up 1 base and J gave up 0 bases; unmatched junction bases: 3. CDR1 is SGHNT and CDR2 is YYREEE in the germline V gene (reference sequence). CDR3 sequence reads: CASSLFAGANTGELFF. CDR3 in DNA: TGTGCCAGCAGCTTGTTCGCGGGAGCGAACACCGGGGAGCTGTTTTTT.

The count of this clone is one. CDR3 sequence reads: CASLPTGSSYNEQFF. CDR3 coding DNA: TGCGCCAGTCTACCCACAGGGAGCTCCTACAATGAGCAGTTCTTC. V and J are TRBV23-1 and TRBJ2-1; TRBD1 might be the D (6 bases). TRBV23-1 is annotated as an ORF whose role is uncertain. The CDR3 is 15 amino acids. V was trimmed by 9 bases and J by 0 bases, leaving 15 bases between them.

This sequence joins TRBV6-6 and TRBJ1-1; D is ambiguous. With 2 bases removed from V and 3 bases from J, the gap between germline ends came to 4 bases. The CDR3 sequence is 12 residues long. CDR1 MNHNY and CDR2 SVGAGI come from the germline V gene (reference sequence). The CDR3 bases are TGTGCCAGCAGTTACGGGGACACTGAAGCTTTCTTT. Its protein is CASSYGDTEAFF.

The V and J genes are TRBV27 and TRBJ2-7, with D possibly matching TRBD1 (6 bases). Trimming removed 5 bases from V and 2 bases from J, with 10 bases in between. The germline V gene encodes CDR1 MNHEY and CDR2 SMNVEV (reference sequence). The CDR3 extends over 13 amino acids. The CDR3 DNA follows: TGTGCCAGCAGTCCGACAGGTACCTACGAGCAGTACTTC. Protein: CASSPTGTYEQYF.

V and J are TRBV7-6 and TRBJ2-1, with 8 nucleotides matching TRBD2. This CDR3 spans 20 amino acids. V dropped 2 bases and J dropped 0; count of bases not matched to a gene: 15. From germline, CDR1 is SGHVS and CDR2 FNYEAQ. DNA of the CDR3: TGTGCCAGCAGCTTATTGTCGGGAGGGCCCTCAAGGAGCTCCTACAATGAGCAGTTCTTC. It is translated as CASSLLSGGPSRSSYNEQFF. The variable domain in full, with the rest retrieved from reference TRBV7-6 and TRBJ2-1, is GAGVSQSPRYKVTKRGQDVALRCDPISGHVSLYWYRQALGQGPEFLTYFNYEAQQDKSGLPNDRFSAERPEGSISTLTIQRTEQRDSAMYRCASSLLSGGPSRSSYNEQFFGPGTRLTVL.

The chain couples TRBV28 to TRBJ2-6; D is uncertain. This CDR3 comprises 16 residues. Trimming removed 3 bases at V and 1 base at J, with 10 bases between. From germline, CDR1 is MDHEN and CDR2 SYDVKM. The CDR3 nucleotides are TGTGCCAGCAGTTTTCGTCTCGGATCTGGGGCCAACGTCCTGACTTTC. Amino acids: CASSFRLGSGANVLTF.

This chain joins TRBV4-3 and TRBJ2-1; D gene ambiguous. There are 16 residues in the CDR3. The germline V gene encodes CDR1 LGHNA and CDR2 YSLEER. Trimming shortened V by 0 bases and J by 0 bases, and 9 bases separated the two germline ends. CDR3 region: CASSQDLGNSYNEQFF. The CDR3 DNA reads TGCGCCAGCAGCCAAGATCTAGGGAACTCCTACAATGAGCAGTTCTTC.

This chain links TRBV24-1 with TRBJ1-5, with TRBD1 matching over 7 bases. The J segment lost 3 bases and the V segment lost 4 bases, leaving 5 bases of the junction unmatched. Germline V gene lookup returns CDR1 KGHDR and CDR2 SFDVKD. This CDR3 is built from 15 residues. The CDR3 DNA sequence: TGTGCCACCAGTGACACGGACAGGCCCAATCAGCCCCAGCATTTT. It encodes CATSDTDRPNQPQHF.

The CDR3 region has the DNA TGTGCCAGCAGAACCGGGAGACCTAACGCTGAAGCTTTCTTT. It encodes CASRTGRPNAEAFF. The chain carries TRBV6-5 and TRBJ1-1, with D uncertain. The CDR3 is made up of 14 amino acids. Trimming cost V 6 bases and J 6 bases, with 17 bases left between them. The germline V gene has CDR1 MNHEY and CDR2 SVGAGI.

The V call is TRBV7-8, the J call TRBJ2-1; 9 nucleotides match TRBD2. The CDR3 consists of 13 residues. Losses at the gene ends were 8 bases for V and 7 bases for J; bases not matched to a gene: 6. The V gene's germline CDR1 is SGHVS and CDR2 FQNEAQ. CDR3 DNA sequence: TGTGCCAGCGGCGGGAGGGCCCTTAATGAGCAGTTCTTC. The encoded protein is CASGGRALNEQFF.

The chain has TRBV7-2 and TRBJ2-7, with D maybe TRBD2 (6 bases). Germline assignment: CDR1 SGHTA and CDR2 FQGNSA. Deletions cut 3 bases from V and 9 bases from J, with 18 bases between. The CDR3 spans 14 residues. CDR3 region: CASSFGRETVPQYF. In DNA, the CDR3 is TGTGCCAGCAGCTTCGGACGGGAGACTGTACCGCAGTACTTC.

The chain is built from TRBV7-2 and TRBJ2-2; D unresolved. The CDR3 has 15 residues. V shed 5 bases and J shed 0 bases, with 10 bases lying between them. Germline CDR1 SGHTA, CDR2 FQGNSA. The CDR3 coding sequence is TGTGCCAGCAGCCGGACGGCCCCGAACACCGGGGAGCTGTTTTTT. Amino acids: CASSRTAPNTGELFF.

The chain links TRBV28 to TRBJ2-1; D unclear. The CDR3 runs 16 residues. V was shortened by 6 bases and J by 0 bases, with 15 bases between the two germline ends. The germline gives CDR1 MDHEN, CDR2 SYDVKM. The CDR3 sequence is CASRSRVSSSYNEQFF. The CDR3 bases are TGTGCCAGCAGAAGTAGGGTGAGCAGCTCCTACAATGAGCAGTTCTTC.

The chain is built from TRBV2 and TRBJ2-1; the D is unclear. The CDR3 is made up of 15 amino acids. CDR1 SNHLY and CDR2 FYNNEI come from the germline V gene. Trimming took 4 bases from V and 8 from J, leaving 18 bases between them. In DNA, the CDR3 is TGTGCCAGCAGTGGATGGACGCGACTTGGGGATGAGCAGTTCTTC. Amino acid sequence: CASSGWTRLGDEQFF.

V and J are TRBV10-3 and TRBJ2-7; the match to TRBD2 covers 8 bases. Germline loops: CDR1 ENHRY, CDR2 SYGVKD. This CDR3 contains 16 residues. Unmatched junction bases numbered 8, after V lost 2 bases and J lost 2 bases. DNA of the CDR3: TGTGCCATCAGTGAGGGGCGAGCGGGAGCGGCCTACGAGCAGTACTTC. Protein: CAISEGRAGAAYEQYF.